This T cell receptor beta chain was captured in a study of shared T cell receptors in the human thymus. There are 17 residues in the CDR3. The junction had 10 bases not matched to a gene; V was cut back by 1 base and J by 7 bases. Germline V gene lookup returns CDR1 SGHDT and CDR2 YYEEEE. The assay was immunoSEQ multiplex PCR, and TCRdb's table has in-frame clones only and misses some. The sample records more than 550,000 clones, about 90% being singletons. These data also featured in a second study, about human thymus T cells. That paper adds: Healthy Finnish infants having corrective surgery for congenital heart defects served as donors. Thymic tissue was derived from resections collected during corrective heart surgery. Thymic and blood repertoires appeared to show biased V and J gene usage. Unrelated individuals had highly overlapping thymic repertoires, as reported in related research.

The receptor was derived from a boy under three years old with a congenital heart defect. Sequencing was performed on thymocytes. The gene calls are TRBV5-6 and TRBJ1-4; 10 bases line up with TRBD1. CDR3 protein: CASSLRDRGSLGEKLFF. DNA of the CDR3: TGTGCCAGCAGCTTGCGGGACAGGGGAAGTCTGGGTGAAAAACTGTTTTTT.